The present entry profiles one T cell receptor (beta chain) with its context. The data were produced by immunoSEQ multiplex PCR, yet TCRdb's version contains in-frame clones alone and is incomplete. The table has some 400,000 clones, more than 75% seen once. Germline V CDR1 and CDR2: SQVTM, ANQGSEA. This CDR3 spans 13 amino acids. V lost 4 bases, J lost 3 bases, and 3 bases stayed unmatched. This specimen belongs to a study of blood T cell repertoires in COVID-19. The V call is TRBV29-1, the J call TRBJ1-3, with TRBD1 matching 7 bases. The material sequenced was peripheral blood. This sequence was found in a human donor with acute or convalescent COVID-19. The donor label of this sample is uncertain. CDR3: CSVVRDSGNTIYF. The CDR3 DNA reads TGCAGCGTTGTTCGGGACAGTGGAAACACCATATATTTT.